Listed here is a single T cell receptor (beta chain). Its antigen remains unidentified. This record comes from a study of Ad26.COV2.S vaccination and SARS-CoV-2 variants. For the study at large: Doses of Ad26.COV2.S were injected into muscle once or twice, 56 days apart. Study conclusions and caveats: The placebo group had lower spike-specific TCR breadth than the vaccine recipients did.

The method was immunoSEQ multiplex PCR; TCRdb's version includes in-frame clones alone and lacks a portion of them. The table lists about 350,000 clones, about 86% of them singletons. Treatment described: around 19 received Ad26.COV2.S at low or high dose, single or two shots; 5 received placebo; per-sample allocation not given. The study sampled participants on day 63 after the first vaccine or placebo injection. Based in Boston, the donor was an adult of 18-55 years. In the vaccine, an Ad26 vector expressed the SARS-CoV-2 spike of the Wuhan strain. Germline V CDR1 and CDR2: LGHDT, YNNKEL (reference sequence). The CDR3 runs to 16 residues. V dropped 1 base and J dropped 4; count of bases not matched to a gene: 6.

The sample was peripheral blood, taken in a trial of Ad26.COV2.S vaccine versus placebo. The TCR sequence derives from a person between 18 and 60 years old who received the Ad26.COV2.S COVID-19 vaccine or a placebo. The chain is built from TRBV3-1 (or the pseudogene TRBV3-2) and TRBJ2-7; 11 bases align to TRBD2. In nucleotides, the CDR3 is TGTGCCAGCAGCCAAGCAACTAGCGGGAGTATATACGAGCAGTACTTC. It yields the protein CASSQATSGSIYEQYF.